Presented here are 5 T cell receptor beta chains from one specimen sequenced in a study of cytomegalovirus exposure and HLA in healthy donors. It was with 60 Vbeta and 13 Jbeta primers that the PCR ran. This table comes from immunoSEQ multiplex PCR, and its TCRdb copy is limited to in-frame clones, with some not included. The table lists around 130,000 clones, roughly four fifths of them singletons. Material for sequencing was PBMCs. The source of these receptors is a woman between 50 and 59 years old in good health and CMV-seronegative.

V gene TRBV6-5 combines with J gene TRBJ2-1; 8 bases fit TRBD2. The trim removed 5 bases at V and 3 bases at J, leaving 3 bases unmatched. The germline CDR1 and CDR2 sequences are MNHEY and SVGAGI. The CDR3 runs 14 residues. CDR3 loop: CASSELADYNEQFF. The CDR3 nucleotides are TGTGCCAGCAGTGAACTAGCGGACTACAATGAGCAGTTCTTC.

The chain couples TRBV28 to TRBJ2-2; maybe TRBD2 (6 bases). CDR1 is MDHEN, CDR2 SYDVKM, per germline. Trimming left V 5 bases short and J 5 bases short, with 18 bases between. This CDR3 contains 16 residues. This CDR3 is CASSATGPGRTGELFF. DNA of the CDR3: TGTGCCAGCAGTGCTACAGGACCTGGGAGGACCGGGGAGCTGTTTTTT.

The CDR3 DNA is TGTGCCAGCGCTGAGAGAAGGACAGGGAACACTGAAGCTTTCTTT. Translating gives CASAERRTGNTEAFF. This rearrangement joins TRBV27 to TRBJ1-1, with 7 bases that match TRBD1. V shed 8 bases, J shed 1 base, and the junction held 10 bases outside the gene matches. This CDR3 is built from 15 residues. Germline CDR1 MNHEY, CDR2 SMNVEV (reference sequence).

The gene calls are TRBV27 and TRBJ2-1; 10 positions agree with TRBD2. CDR3 length: 16 amino acids. Germline V gives CDR1 MNHEY, CDR2 SMNVEV (reference sequence). V shed 1 base and J 10 bases; nucleotides not matched to a gene: 10. The CDR3 protein is CASSLLASGSGREQFF. CDR3 DNA sequence: TGTGCCAGCAGTTTATTGGCTAGCGGGAGCGGTAGGGAGCAGTTCTTC.

The chain recombines TRBV6-1 with TRBJ1-2, with 7 bases identical to TRBD1. This CDR3 has 14 residues. Looked up from germline, CDR1 is MNHNS and CDR2 is SASEGT. Trimming removed 5 bases from V and 0 bases from J; junction bases left unmatched: 3. The CDR3: CASSRQGANYGYTF. For the CDR3, the DNA is TGTGCCAGCAGTAGACAGGGCGCTAACTATGGCTACACCTTC.